This entry lists 17 T cell receptor beta chains sequenced from one sample in a study of OX40 agonist ivuxolimab in advanced cancers. Library prep was done by the immunoSEQ multiplex PCR assay. TCRdb took this table from immuneACCESS and kept in-frame rearrangements with V and J called. Such tables lack part of the clones; where checked against another copy, unresolved V genes explain under half of the gap, and the rest is unexplained. The sample has tens of thousands of clones on record, around 89% of them singletons. The ten biggest clones cover around 7% of the sample. The material sequenced was CD4+ or CD8+ T cells sorted from blood, taken in a trial of the OX40 agonist ivuxolimab. The receptors come from an adult with an advanced solid tumor such as melanoma, head and neck, liver or kidney cancer.

The CDR3 nucleotides are TGTGCCAGCAGCCAGGCTGGACTAGCAGATACGCAGTATTTT. Its translation is CASSQAGLADTQYF. J is TRBJ2-3 and V is TRBV11-2; 7 bases fit TRBD2. Germline CDR1 reads SGHAT; CDR2 reads FQNNGV. The CDR3 covers 14 residues. Trimming removed 5 bases from V and 4 bases from J; junction bases left unmatched: 6.

This chain links TRBV2 with TRBJ2-1, with 13 positions matching TRBD2. J gave up 6 bases and V 2 bases, and 4 bases lay outside the gene matches. This CDR3 contains 16 residues. Germline V gene lookup returns CDR1 SNHLY and CDR2 FYNNEI. As DNA, the CDR3 is TGTGCCAGCAGTGAATTACTAGCGGGAGGGTTCAATGAGCAGTTCTTC. It yields the protein CASSELLAGGFNEQFF.

The rearrangement uses TRBV10-2 and TRBJ1-5; D gene unclear. The V gene's germline CDR1 is WSHSY and CDR2 SAAADI. This CDR3 is built from 14 residues. V shed 6 bases and J shed 2 bases, with 11 bases lying between them. The CDR3 DNA follows: TGCGCCAGCAGCTTCGACGGGCGCAATCAGCCCCAGCATTTT. It specifies CASSFDGRNQPQHF.

The V call is TRBV7-6, the J call TRBJ2-7; perhaps TRBD1 as D (6 bases). V lost 2 bases, J lost 1 base, and 6 bases lay in between. Germline V gene sequence: CDR1 SGHVS, CDR2 FNYEAQ. The CDR3 loop spans 13 amino acids. CDR3 coding DNA: TGTGCCAGCAGCTTAAGGGGGTCCTACGAGCAGTACTTC. Protein: CASSLRGSYEQYF.

The chain recombines TRBV9 with TRBJ2-1; 12 bases are a match to TRBD2. The ends lost 4 bases at V and 9 bases at J; junction bases unmatched: 14. Germline V CDR1 and CDR2: SGDLS, YYNGEE. The CDR3 has 17 amino acids. The DNA for the CDR3 is TGTGCCAGCAGCACCCGACTAGCGGGAGCCGCCTTGGGTGAGCAGTTCTTC. Its translation: CASSTRLAGAALGEQFF.

The rearrangement links TRBV10-3 to TRBJ2-7; the D gene is possibly TRBD2 (5 bases). This CDR3 is 12 amino acids long. Germline-derived CDR1 and CDR2 are ENHRY and SYGVKD. V was trimmed by 6 bases and J by 4 bases, leaving 10 bases between them. This CDR3 reads CAISREGYEQYF. The CDR3 region has the DNA TGTGCCATCAGCCGGGAAGGGTACGAGCAGTACTTC.

V and J are TRBV27 and TRBJ1-2; D not resolved. Germline values: CDR1 MNHEY, CDR2 SMNVEV (reference sequence). Trimming stripped 3 bases from V and 7 bases from J, with 12 bases between. CDR3 length: 13 residues. CDR3 nucleotides: TGTGCCAGCAGTTTTCCCGGGTCGGGTGGCTACACCTTC. Protein sequence: CASSFPGSGGYTF.

This clone was seen once. The chain has TRBV27 and TRBJ1-5; no reliable D call. V was shortened by 0 bases and J by 5 bases, with 8 bases between the two germline ends. The CDR3 has 14 residues. Germline V gene sequence: CDR1 MNHEY, CDR2 SMNVEV (reference sequence). DNA for the CDR3: TGTGCCAGCAGTTTATCAAGAGGGTATCAGCCCCAGCATTTT. It translates to CASSLSRGYQPQHF.

The chain is built from TRBV25-1 and TRBJ2-3, with D possibly being TRBD1 (6 bases). CDR1 is MGHDK, CDR2 SYGVNS, per germline. V was shortened by 6 bases and J by 5 bases, with 6 bases between the two germline ends. The length of the CDR3 is 11 residues. CDR3 nucleotides: TGTGCCAGCAGCAGGGGAGATACGCAGTATTTT. Its translation is CASSRGDTQYF.

The rearrangement uses TRBV14 and TRBJ1-4; D remains ambiguous. The germline V and J ends were trimmed by 1 base and 7 bases, with 7 bases remaining between them. The CDR3 length is 13 residues. Germline values: CDR1 SGHDN, CDR2 FVKESK. The CDR3 region has the DNA TGTGCCAGCAGCCAAGTCGGGAGTGAAAAACTGTTTTTT. Protein product: CASSQVGSEKLFF. Complete variable domain (other parts from reference TRBV14 and TRBJ1-4): EAGVTQFPSHSVIEKGQTVTLRCDPISGHDNLYWYRRVMGKEIKFLLHFVKESKQDESGMPNNRFLAERTGGTYSTLKVQPAELEDSGVYFCASSQVGSEKLFFGSGTQLSVL.

V is TRBV4-2 and J is TRBJ2-6; possible D gene TRBD2, 5 bases. The CDR3 has 21 amino acids. V lost 3 bases, J lost 3 bases, and 27 bases lay in between. Germline V gives CDR1 LGHNA, CDR2 YNFKEQ. CDR3 sequence (DNA): TGTGCCAGCAGCCAGGACTTGTATTGGGCCCTGACGAAAGATGGGGCCAACGTCCTGACTTTC. Amino acids: CASSQDLYWALTKDGANVLTF.

CDR3 amino acids: CASMEDRMNTEAFF. The CDR3 DNA sequence: TGTGCCAGCATGGAGGACAGGATGAACACTGAAGCTTTCTTT. V and J are TRBV27 and TRBJ1-1, with 7 bases fitting TRBD1. This CDR3 has 14 amino acids. Per germline, CDR1 MNHEY and CDR2 SMNVEV (reference sequence). V shed 7 bases and J 0 bases; nucleotides not matched to a gene: 5.

This clone was detected once. The chain recombines TRBV19 with TRBJ2-2, with no clear D. V was trimmed by 6 bases and J by 0 bases, leaving 11 bases between them. The germline V gene encodes CDR1 LNHDA and CDR2 SQIVND (reference sequence). The CDR3 is 15 amino acids. Here the CDR3 DNA reads TGTGCCAGTAGACTGACCTCCGCGAACACCGGGGAGCTGTTTTTT. Translating gives CASRLTSANTGELFF.

The chain couples TRBV30 to TRBJ1-2; TRBD1 matches at 7 bases. Unmatched junction bases numbered 10, after V lost 0 bases and J lost 3 bases. Germline V gene sequence: CDR1 GTSNPN, CDR2 SVGIG (reference sequence). This CDR3 has 16 residues. The CDR3 spells CAWSVSLAGGYYGYTF. The CDR3 DNA reads as TGTGCCTGGAGTGTGTCCCTGGCAGGGGGGTACTATGGCTACACCTTC.

The J gene is TRBJ2-4, the V gene TRBV18; 8 positions agree with TRBD2. Trimming removed 3 bases from V and 1 base from J; junction bases left unmatched: 5. Germline V gene lookup returns CDR1 KGHSH and CDR2 LQKENI. The CDR3 spans 16 residues. CDR3 DNA: TGTGCCAGCTCACCCGGGGGGGAAGGTGCCAAAAACATTCAGTACTTC. Amino acid sequence: CASSPGGEGAKNIQYF.

The genes are TRBV11-3 and TRBJ2-6; TRBD2 aligns across 9 bases. There are 17 residues in the CDR3. Germline V CDR1 and CDR2: SGHNT, YENEEA. Germline trimming cut 1 base from V and 3 bases from J; bases unmatched to any gene: 4. Here the CDR3 reads CASSLAGTSRGANVLTF. The CDR3 bases are TGTGCCAGCAGCTTAGCAGGGACTAGCCGTGGGGCCAACGTCCTGACTTTC.

The V call is TRBV7-8, the J call TRBJ2-7; no reliable D call. Between the trimmed V and J ends, which lost 4 bases and 7 bases, there was a span of 23 bases. The CDR3 is 16 amino acids. Germline V gives CDR1 SGHVS, CDR2 FQNEAQ. The CDR3 region is CASSSTQTATVGEQYF. In nucleotides, the CDR3 is TGTGCCAGCAGCTCCACCCAGACGGCCACCGTTGGGGAGCAGTACTTC.